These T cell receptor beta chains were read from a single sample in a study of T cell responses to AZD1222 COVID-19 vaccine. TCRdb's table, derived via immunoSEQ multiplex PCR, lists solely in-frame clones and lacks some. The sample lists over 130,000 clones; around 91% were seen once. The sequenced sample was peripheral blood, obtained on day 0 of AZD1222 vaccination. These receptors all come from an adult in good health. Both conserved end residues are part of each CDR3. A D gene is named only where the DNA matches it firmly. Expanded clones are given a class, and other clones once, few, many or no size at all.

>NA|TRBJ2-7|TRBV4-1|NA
TGCGCCAGCAGCCTCTCCCTAGGTTACGAGCAGTACTTC
CASSLSLGYEQYF
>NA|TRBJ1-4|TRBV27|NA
TGTGCCAGCAGACAGTGGACTTCAACTAATGAAAAACTGTTTTTT
CASRQWTSTNEKLFF
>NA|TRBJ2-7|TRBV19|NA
TGTGCCAGTAGCCTACAGGAGAGCTCCTACGAGCAGTACTTC
CASSLQESSYEQYF
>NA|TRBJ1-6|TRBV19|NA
TGTGCCAGTAGTCTGGACGGGACATGGGGTTCACCCCTCCACTTT
CASSLDGTWGSPLHF
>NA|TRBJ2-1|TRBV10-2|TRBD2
TGCGCCAGCGGGACTAGCGGAGTGGACAATGAGCAGTTCTTC
CASGTSGVDNEQFF
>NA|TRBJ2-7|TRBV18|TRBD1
TGTGCCAGCTCACCCAGGGACAGGCGCGCCTATTACGAGCAGTACTTC
CASSPRDRRAYYEQYF
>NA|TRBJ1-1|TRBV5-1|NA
TGCGCCAGCAGCTTGGGTGCAGGGTTTGAAGCTTTCTTT
CASSLGAGFEAFF
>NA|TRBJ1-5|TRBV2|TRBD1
TGTGCCAGCAGGAAGGACAGGGGAGATCAGCCCCAGCATTTT
CASRKDRGDQPQHF
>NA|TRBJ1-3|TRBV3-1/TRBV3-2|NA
TGTGCCAGCAGCCAAGTGGCACACCTCTCTGGAAACACCATATATTTT
CASSQVAHLSGNTIYF
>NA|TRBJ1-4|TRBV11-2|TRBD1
TGTGCCAGCAGCTTAGGACAGGGGAGTGAAAAACTGTTTTTT
CASSLGQGSEKLFF
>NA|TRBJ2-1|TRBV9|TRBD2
TGTGCCAGCAGCCCTCGACTAGCGGGAGTACTTAATGAGCAGTTCTTC
CASSPRLAGVLNEQFF
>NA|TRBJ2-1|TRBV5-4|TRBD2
TGTGCCAGCAGCTTGGAAACTAGCGGGAGAACCACCTACAATGAGCAGTTCTTC
CASSLETSGRTTYNEQFF
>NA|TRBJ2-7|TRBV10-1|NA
TGCGCCAGCTCCGTTACTAGGGGGTTAGGCGAGCAGTACTTC
CASSVTRGLGEQYF
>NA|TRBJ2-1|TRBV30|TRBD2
TGTGCCTGGAACTCCGCCCCGAGCGGGAGTAACCATGAGCAGTTCTTC
CAWNSAPSGSNHEQFF
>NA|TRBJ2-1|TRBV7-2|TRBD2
TGTGCCAGCAGCTGGACTAGCGGGAGGGGCTACAATGAGCAGTTCTTC
CASSWTSGRGYNEQFF
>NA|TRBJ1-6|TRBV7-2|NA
TGTGCCAGCAGCGCGCGACCAGGGGATTCCTATAATTCACCCCTCCACTTT
CASSARPGDSYNSPLHF
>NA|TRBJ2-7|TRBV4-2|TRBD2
TGTGCCAGCAGCCAGGTCCCGGGAGGATTCGACGAGCAGTACTTC
CASSQVPGGFDEQYF
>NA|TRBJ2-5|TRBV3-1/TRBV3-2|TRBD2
TGTGCCAGCAGCCAAGCAAAGAGCGGGAGACGGGAGACCCAGTACTTC
CASSQAKSGRRETQYF
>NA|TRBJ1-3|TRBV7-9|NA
TGTGCCAGCAGCCCTCCCAGCGGCTCTGGAAACACCATATATTTT
CASSPPSGSGNTIYF
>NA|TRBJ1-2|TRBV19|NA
TGTGCCAGTAGTATAGACACGACTAACTATGGCTACACCTTC
CASSIDTTNYGYTF
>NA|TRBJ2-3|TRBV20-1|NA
TGCAGTGCTAATGATGAGTTTACGCAGTATTTT
CSANDEFTQYF
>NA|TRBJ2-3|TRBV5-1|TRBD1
TGCGCCAGCAGCATAACAGGGGACAGCACAGATACGCAGTATTTT
CASSITGDSTDTQYF
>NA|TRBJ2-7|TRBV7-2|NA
TGTGCCAGCAGCCGGACGAAGGGACGCGAGCAGTACTTC
CASSRTKGREQYF
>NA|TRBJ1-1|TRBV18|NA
TGTGCCAGCTCAAATAATCGGATTGAAGCTTTCTTT
CASSNNRIEAFF
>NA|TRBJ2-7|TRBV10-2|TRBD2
TGCGCCAGCAAAGGCATAGCGGGTCCCACCTACGAGCAGTACTTC
CASKGIAGPTYEQYF
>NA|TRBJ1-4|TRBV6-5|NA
TGTGCCAGCAGGAAATCGGGGGTTAATGAAAAACTGTTTTTT
CASRKSGVNEKLFF
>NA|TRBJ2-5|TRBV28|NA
TGTGCCAGCACCACAAGGGGGAAACGGAACCAAGAGACCCAGTACTTC
CASTTRGKRNQETQYF
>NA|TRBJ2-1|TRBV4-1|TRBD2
TGCGCCAGCAGCCAGGGACTAGCGGTATCCTCCTACAATGAGCAGTTCTTC
CASSQGLAVSSYNEQFF
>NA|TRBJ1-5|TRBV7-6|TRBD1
TGTGCCAGCAGCCAATTCCCGGGACAGAATCAGCCCCAGCATTTT
CASSQFPGQNQPQHF
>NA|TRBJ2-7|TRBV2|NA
TGTGCCACCTCTAGGCAGGCGGGGTACGAGCAGTACTTC
CATSRQAGYEQYF
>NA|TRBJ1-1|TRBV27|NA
TGTGCCAGCAGTCCCATTGACAGCGTTAGCGGGACTGAAGCTTTCTTT
CASSPIDSVSGTEAFF
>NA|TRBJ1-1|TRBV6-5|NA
TGTGCCAGTAAGAAAAATGTAAACACTGAAGCTTTCTTT
CASKKNVNTEAFF
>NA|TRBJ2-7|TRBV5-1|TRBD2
TGCGCCAGCAGCTGGACTAGCGGATCCTCCTCCTACGAGCAGTACTTC
CASSWTSGSSSYEQYF
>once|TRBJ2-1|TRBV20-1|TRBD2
TGCAGTGCTAGTCCCGCCCGCGGGGGGGCCGACAATGAGCAGTTCTTC
CSASPARGGADNEQFF
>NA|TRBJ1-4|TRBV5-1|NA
TGCGCCAGCAGCTTGTCGGTGGCTAATGAAAAACTGTTTTTT
CASSLSVANEKLFF
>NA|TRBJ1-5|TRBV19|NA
TGTGCCAGTAGTTCCACGGGGAGAGTTTCCCAGCCCCAGCATTTT
CASSSTGRVSQPQHF
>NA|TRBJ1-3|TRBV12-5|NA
TGTGCTAGTGGGGGGGGTTACTCTGGAAACACCATATATTTT
CASGGGYSGNTIYF